One TCR beta chain is described in this entry. Its antigen is still unknown. Amplification used 60 Vbeta primers and 13 Jbeta primers. Some clones are missing from TCRdb's copy, which holds only in-frame ones; the method was immunoSEQ multiplex PCR. The sample has under 150,000 clones, approximately 80% seen once. Germline V lookup: CDR1 SGHDT, CDR2 YYEEEE. CDR3 size: 18 residues. J gave up 2 bases and V 1 base, and 5 bases lay outside the gene matches. The record originates from a study of cytomegalovirus exposure and HLA in healthy donors. Study conclusions and caveats: Sequences of the TCR beta chain were said to predict the HLA-A and HLA-B alleles of most subjects accurately. Cytomegalovirus-associated status was assigned to 150 to 200 TCR beta chains. Follow-up analysis found HLA locus-dependent TCR association rates, highest for DRB1 and lowest for HLA-C.

Donors had nominal health at sampling but likely had unrecorded immune exposures. The chain couples TRBV5-6 to TRBJ2-3; TRBD2 matches 15 bases. The receptor was isolated from a man aged 18 to 30 in good health and CMV-seronegative. What was sequenced was PBMCs. CDR3 nucleotide sequence: TGTGCCAGCAGCTTGTTCGGGACTAGCGGGGGGTTCACAGATACGCAGTATTTT. This gives the protein CASSLFGTSGGFTDTQYF.